These T cell receptor beta chains were read from a single sample in a study of cytomegalovirus exposure and HLA in healthy donors. The assay was immunoSEQ multiplex PCR, and TCRdb's table has in-frame clones only and misses some. The data show approximately 81,000 clones, with approximately 93% seen just once and 0.55% to 0.8% held by the top ten. Sequenced: PBMCs. The receptors originated from a man aged 18 to 30 in good health and CMV-seronegative. Each CDR3 is given with its conserved first and last residue. The D gene is left open where the match is weak. Size tells how often a clone was seen (once, few, many) or the class of an expanded clone, and some rows leave it out.

d_call	v_call	j_call	clone_size	cdr3_nt	cdr3_aa
.	TRBV27	TRBJ1-5	.	TGTGCCAGCAGTTCGACAGGTTGGGGAGCCCAGCCCCAGCATTTT	CASSSTGWGAQPQHF
.	TRBV27	TRBJ2-6	.	TGTGCCAGCACAGGAACTGGGGCCAACGTCCTGACTTTC	CASTGTGANVLTF
TRBD1	TRBV7-8	TRBJ2-3	.	TGTGCCAGCAGCCCAGGAGACAGGGCCCGCAATGGAAAGCAGTATTTT	CASSPGDRARNGKQYF
.	TRBV15	TRBJ1-1	.	TGTGCCACCAGCTCGGGACACCTGAACACTGAAGCTTTCTTT	CATSSGHLNTEAFF
TRBD1	TRBV6-6	TRBJ1-2	.	TGTGCCAGCAGTTATGGGCAGGGGGTTGGCTACACCTTC	CASSYGQGVGYTF
TRBD2	TRBV7-2	TRBJ2-7	.	TGTGCCAGCAGCCCTAGCGGCAAGTCCTACGAGCAGTACTTC	CASSPSGKSYEQYF
TRBD1	TRBV7-6	TRBJ1-5	.	TGTGCCAGCAGCTCAGGACAGGGTAGCAATCAGCCCCAGCATTTT	CASSSGQGSNQPQHF
.	TRBV10-2	TRBJ2-1	once	TGCGCCAGCAGCGCGGGAAGCTCCTACAATGAGCAGTTCTTC	CASSAGSSYNEQFF
.	TRBV13	TRBJ1-2	.	TGTGCCAGCAGCTTAGCCCCGACGAGGAGCTACACCTTC	CASSLAPTRSYTF
TRBD1	TRBV5-4	TRBJ1-1	.	TGTGCCAGCAGCGTGGACAGGGTGAACACTGAAGCTTTCTTT	CASSVDRVNTEAFF
TRBD1	TRBV6-5	TRBJ1-1	.	TGTGCCAGCAGCACTACCTCCCAGGGGGCGCGTGAAGCTTTCTTT	CASSTTSQGAREAFF
.	TRBV27	TRBJ2-5	.	TGTGCCAGCAGAAACTTCGGTCAGACCCAGTACTTC	CASRNFGQTQYF
.	TRBV5-6	TRBJ2-2	.	TGTGCCAGCAGCTTGAGAGGACACCGAAACACCGGGGAGCTGTTTTTT	CASSLRGHRNTGELFF
TRBD1	TRBV19	TRBJ1-1	.	TGTGCCAGTAGTATAGTATATCCCCGACAGGGAGGCACTGAAGCTTTCTTT	CASSIVYPRQGGTEAFF
.	TRBV25-1	TRBJ2-7	.	TGTGCCAGCAGTGAATTCGCAGCGGAGCAGTACTTC	CASSEFAAEQYF
TRBD2	TRBV11-1	TRBJ2-1	.	TGTGCCAGCAGCGGGACTAGCGGGAGGACCTACAATGAGCAGTTCTTC	CASSGTSGRTYNEQFF
.	TRBV5-1	TRBJ1-1	once	TGCGCCAGCAGCGGAAAGGCGGGACCCCGGAACACTGAAGCTTTCTTT	CASSGKAGPRNTEAFF
.	TRBV20-1	TRBJ1-2	few	TGCAGTGCTTCCTCCTCTTATGGCTACACCTTC	CSASSSYGYTF
.	TRBV21-1	TRBJ2-5	.	TGTGCCAGCAGCCATAGCGGGGAGGAGACCCAGTACTTC	CASSHSGEETQYF
.	TRBV6-5	TRBJ2-2	.	TGTGCCAGCAGTTACTTCCATCGGACCGGGGAGCTGTTTTTT	CASSYFHRTGELFF
TRBD1	TRBV18	TRBJ2-7	once	TGTGCCAGCTCACTCAACAGGGGGGTCGACGAGCAGTACTTC	CASSLNRGVDEQYF
.	TRBV27	TRBJ1-2	.	TGTGCCAGCAGTTTGACAGTACCTATCGATGGCTACACCTTC	CASSLTVPIDGYTF
.	TRBV9	TRBJ2-6	.	TGTGCCAGCAGCGTAGGGCCGGGGACACTCCGGCTCTCTGGGGCCAACGTCCTGACTTTC	CASSVGPGTLRLSGANVLTF
TRBD2	TRBV5-1	TRBJ2-1	.	TGCGCCAGCAGCTCAGGCGGGAGCTCCTACAATGAGCAGTTCTTC	CASSSGGSSYNEQFF
.	TRBV6-5	TRBJ1-1	.	TGTGCCAGCAGTTACAGGGGGAACACTGAAGCTTTCTTT	CASSYRGNTEAFF
.	TRBV6-5	TRBJ1-6	.	TGTGCCAGCAGTTACTCGAGAGGGAAATATAATTCACCCCTCCACTTT	CASSYSRGKYNSPLHF
TRBD1	TRBV11-2	TRBJ2-7	.	TGTGCCAGCAGCTTAGAGGACAGGGCCCACGAGCAGTACTTC	CASSLEDRAHEQYF
.	TRBV27	TRBJ1-1	.	TGTGCCAGCAGACGGACAGTGAACGGGAAGAACACTGAAGCTTTCTTT	CASRRTVNGKNTEAFF
.	TRBV4-2	TRBJ1-2	.	TGTGCCAGCAGCCAAGGCGGGGTTGAGTCCCCTAACTATGGCTACACCTTC	CASSQGGVESPNYGYTF
TRBD2	TRBV2	TRBJ2-7	few	TGTGCCAACGCCAGGGACTATAACTACGAGCAGTACTTC	CANARDYNYEQYF
.	TRBV7-9	TRBJ1-2	.	TGTGCCAGCAGCCCCCCGGGACTTGCCTCCGCTAACTATGGCTACACCTTC	CASSPPGLASANYGYTF
.	TRBV6-5	TRBJ2-7	.	TGTGCCAGCAGCCGCGGGACGCAGTCCTACGAGCAGTACTTC	CASSRGTQSYEQYF
.	TRBV19	TRBJ2-7	.	TGTGCCACCTCACAGGGTCGAGCTCGTGAGCAGTACTTC	CATSQGRAREQYF
.	TRBV29-1	TRBJ2-7	.	TGCAGCGTTTTAGCTAACTACGAGCAGTACTTC	CSVLANYEQYF
.	TRBV10-2	TRBJ2-2	.	TGCGCCAGCGAGGCCCCCGGGGAGCTGTTTTTT	CASEAPGELFF
.	TRBV19	TRBJ2-7	.	TGTGCCAGTAGTATTGGAGGAGGAGGTACCTACGAGCAGTACTTC	CASSIGGGGTYEQYF
.	TRBV7-9	TRBJ2-5	.	TGTGCCAGCAGCTTAGTAGTTAAAGAGACCCAGTACTTC	CASSLVVKETQYF